A single sample is the source of the 2 T cell receptor beta chains below, sequenced in a study of technical replicates of blood from a few donors. Only in-frame clones appear in the TCRdb table, and some are missing; sequencing was by immunoSEQ multiplex PCR. In the table there are roughly 76,000 clones, over 90% of which are singletons. The material sequenced was T cells isolated from PBMCs. The receptors derive from a human donor in good health.

CDR3 amino acids: CASSYPQAGYGYTF. The CDR3 nucleotides are TGTGCCAGCAGTTACCCACAGGCCGGCTATGGCTACACCTTC. V gene TRBV6-5 combines with J gene TRBJ1-2, with D possibly being TRBD1 (5 bases). Germline CDR1 is MNHEY and CDR2 is SVGAGI. CDR3 length: 14 residues. V shed 2 bases and J shed 4 bases, with 11 bases lying between them.

The V call is TRBV2, the J call TRBJ2-1; D gene ambiguous. Trimming pared 6 bases from V and 4 bases from J, leaving 13 bases between. The CDR3 runs 14 residues. Per germline, CDR1 SNHLY and CDR2 FYNNEI. The CDR3, as DNA: TGTGCCAGCAGCCCACCCCCTAGTTACAATGAGCAGTTCTTC. Protein sequence: CASSPPPSYNEQFF.